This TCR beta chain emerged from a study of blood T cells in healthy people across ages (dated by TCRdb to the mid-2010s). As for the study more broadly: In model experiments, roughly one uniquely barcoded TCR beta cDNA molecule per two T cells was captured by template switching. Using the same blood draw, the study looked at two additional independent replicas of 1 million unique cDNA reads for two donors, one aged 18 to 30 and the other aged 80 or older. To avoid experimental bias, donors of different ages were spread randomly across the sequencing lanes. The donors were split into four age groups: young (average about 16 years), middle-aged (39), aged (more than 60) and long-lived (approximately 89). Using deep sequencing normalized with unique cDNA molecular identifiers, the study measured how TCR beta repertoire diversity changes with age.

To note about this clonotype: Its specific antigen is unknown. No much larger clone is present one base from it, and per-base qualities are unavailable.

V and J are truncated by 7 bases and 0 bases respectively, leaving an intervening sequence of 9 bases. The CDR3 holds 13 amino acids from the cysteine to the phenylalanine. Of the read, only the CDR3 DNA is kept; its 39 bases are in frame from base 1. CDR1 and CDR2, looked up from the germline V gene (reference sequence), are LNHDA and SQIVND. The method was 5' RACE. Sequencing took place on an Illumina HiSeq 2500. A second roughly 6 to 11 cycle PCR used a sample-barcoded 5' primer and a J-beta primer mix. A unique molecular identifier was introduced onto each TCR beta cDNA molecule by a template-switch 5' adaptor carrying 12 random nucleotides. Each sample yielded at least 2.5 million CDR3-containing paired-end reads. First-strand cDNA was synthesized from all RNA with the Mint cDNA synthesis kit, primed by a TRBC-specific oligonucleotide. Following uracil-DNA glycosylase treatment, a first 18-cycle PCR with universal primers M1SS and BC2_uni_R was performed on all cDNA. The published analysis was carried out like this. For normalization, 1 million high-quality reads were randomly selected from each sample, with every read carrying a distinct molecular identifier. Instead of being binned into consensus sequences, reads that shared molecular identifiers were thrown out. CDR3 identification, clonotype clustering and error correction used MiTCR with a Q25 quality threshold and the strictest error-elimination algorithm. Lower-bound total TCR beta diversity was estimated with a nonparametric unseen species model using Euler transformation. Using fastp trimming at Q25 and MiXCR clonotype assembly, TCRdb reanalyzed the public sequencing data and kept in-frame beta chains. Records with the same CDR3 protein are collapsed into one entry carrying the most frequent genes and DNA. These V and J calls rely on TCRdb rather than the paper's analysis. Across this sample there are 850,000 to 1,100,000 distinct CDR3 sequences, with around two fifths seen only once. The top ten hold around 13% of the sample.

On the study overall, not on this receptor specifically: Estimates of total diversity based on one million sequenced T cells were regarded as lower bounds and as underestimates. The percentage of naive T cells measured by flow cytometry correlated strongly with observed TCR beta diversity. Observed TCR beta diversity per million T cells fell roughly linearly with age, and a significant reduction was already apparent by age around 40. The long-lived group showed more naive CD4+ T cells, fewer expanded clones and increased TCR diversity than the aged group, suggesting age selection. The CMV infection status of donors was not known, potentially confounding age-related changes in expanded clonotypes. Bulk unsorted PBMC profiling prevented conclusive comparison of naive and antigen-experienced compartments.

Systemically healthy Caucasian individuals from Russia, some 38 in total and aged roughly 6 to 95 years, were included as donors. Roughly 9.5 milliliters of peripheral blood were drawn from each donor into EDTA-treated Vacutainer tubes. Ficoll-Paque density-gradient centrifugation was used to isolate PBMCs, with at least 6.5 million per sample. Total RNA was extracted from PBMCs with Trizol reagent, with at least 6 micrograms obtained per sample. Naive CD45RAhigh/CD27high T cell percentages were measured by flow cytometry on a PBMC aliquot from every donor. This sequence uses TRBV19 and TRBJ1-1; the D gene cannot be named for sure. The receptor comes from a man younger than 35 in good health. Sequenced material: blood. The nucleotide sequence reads TGTGCCAGTAACGGGGTGATGAACACTGAAGCTTTCTTT. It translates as CASNGVMNTEAFF.